A selection of T cell receptor beta chains follows, all from one sample in a study of T cell responses to AZD1222 COVID-19 vaccine. Some clones are missing from TCRdb's copy, which holds only in-frame ones; the method was immunoSEQ multiplex PCR. Here the sample spans tens of thousands of clones, about 85% being singletons. The sequencing here drew on peripheral blood, taken on day 0 of AZD1222 vaccination. The receptors were sampled from an adult in good health. The CDR3 runs from the conserved cysteine through the conserved F or W. D genes are given only for firm matches.

d_call: -; j_call: TRBJ1-1; v_call: TRBV5-6; cdr3_aa: CASSLIKSEAFF
d_call: -; j_call: TRBJ1-4; v_call: TRBV19; cdr3_aa: CASSMGYGHNEKLFF
d_call: -; j_call: TRBJ2-1; v_call: TRBV25-1; cdr3_aa: CASSIDVGEQFF
d_call: TRBD1; j_call: TRBJ1-2; v_call: TRBV28; cdr3_aa: CASSLPQGRDTF
d_call: -; j_call: TRBJ1-6; v_call: TRBV9; cdr3_aa: CASSVRDSPLHF
d_call: TRBD1; j_call: TRBJ1-1; v_call: TRBV19; cdr3_aa: CASSRSGQPNTEAFF
d_call: -; j_call: TRBJ1-2; v_call: TRBV4-2; cdr3_aa: CASSPMLTEPYGYTF
d_call: -; j_call: TRBJ2-7; v_call: TRBV9; cdr3_aa: CASSVGGWDEQYF
d_call: TRBD2; j_call: TRBJ2-5; v_call: TRBV7-2; cdr3_aa: CASSFSGGLQETQYF
d_call: -; j_call: TRBJ1-4; v_call: TRBV5-1; cdr3_aa: CASSPGTNNEKLFF
d_call: TRBD2; j_call: TRBJ2-2; v_call: TRBV7-9; cdr3_aa: CASSPREGAGELFF
d_call: -; j_call: TRBJ2-3; v_call: TRBV12-3/TRBV12-4; cdr3_aa: CASSPRADTQYF
d_call: -; j_call: TRBJ1-2; v_call: TRBV5-5; cdr3_aa: CASSSSGVGVANYGYTF
d_call: TRBD2; j_call: TRBJ2-3; v_call: TRBV5-1; cdr3_aa: CASSWVELAGYTDTQYF
d_call: TRBD2; j_call: TRBJ2-5; v_call: TRBV6-6; cdr3_aa: CASRLAGGGETQYF
d_call: TRBD1; j_call: TRBJ1-5; v_call: TRBV27; cdr3_aa: CASSRIRRGPDQPQHF
d_call: -; j_call: TRBJ1-2; v_call: TRBV10-3; cdr3_aa: CAISEGSEDGYTF
d_call: -; j_call: TRBJ2-1; v_call: TRBV11-3; cdr3_aa: CASSLRGAYYNEQFF
d_call: -; j_call: TRBJ1-6; v_call: TRBV7-9; cdr3_aa: CASSSQSSYNSPLHF
d_call: -; j_call: TRBJ2-1; v_call: TRBV18; cdr3_aa: CASSPPGSMYNEQFF
d_call: -; j_call: TRBJ1-5; v_call: TRBV27; cdr3_aa: CASSLRYRDQPQHF
d_call: -; j_call: TRBJ1-1; v_call: TRBV27; cdr3_aa: CASSLAQGRAVNTEAFF
d_call: TRBD2; j_call: TRBJ2-3; v_call: TRBV7-2; cdr3_aa: CASSLAIPGGGSTDTQYF
d_call: TRBD1; j_call: TRBJ2-1; v_call: TRBV5-1; cdr3_aa: CASSLGTGAYNEQFF
d_call: TRBD1; j_call: TRBJ1-4; v_call: TRBV7-2; cdr3_aa: CASSFRQGGEKLFF
d_call: TRBD2; j_call: TRBJ2-7; v_call: TRBV4-3; cdr3_aa: CASSQDRRGGGDSYEQYF
d_call: -; j_call: TRBJ2-2; v_call: TRBV19; cdr3_aa: CASSMQPGHNTGELFF
d_call: -; j_call: TRBJ2-7; v_call: TRBV14; cdr3_aa: CASSGPYEQYF
d_call: -; j_call: TRBJ2-5; v_call: TRBV7-6; cdr3_aa: CASSPSGGGVFETQYF
d_call: -; j_call: TRBJ1-1; v_call: TRBV12-3/TRBV12-4; cdr3_aa: CASLTNTEAFF
d_call: TRBD1; j_call: TRBJ2-5; v_call: TRBV6-2/TRBV6-3; cdr3_aa: CASSDGTEYQETQYF
d_call: -; j_call: TRBJ2-4; v_call: TRBV30; cdr3_aa: CAWSVGGAGIQYF
d_call: -; j_call: TRBJ1-6; v_call: TRBV15; cdr3_aa: CATSSRIYYNSPLHF
d_call: TRBD1; j_call: TRBJ1-5; v_call: TRBV5-1; cdr3_aa: CASSRGDRSGNQPQHF
d_call: -; j_call: TRBJ2-1; v_call: TRBV27; cdr3_aa: CASSLGRFNEQFF
d_call: TRBD1; j_call: TRBJ2-5; v_call: TRBV2; cdr3_aa: CASSRQGGTGGETQYF
d_call: -; j_call: TRBJ1-2; v_call: TRBV19; cdr3_aa: CASNYGVHGYTF
d_call: -; j_call: TRBJ1-1; v_call: TRBV29-1; cdr3_aa: CSSRSGDTEAFF
d_call: TRBD1; j_call: TRBJ2-1; v_call: TRBV4-1; cdr3_aa: CASSQGTGFDNEQFF
d_call: -; j_call: TRBJ1-6; v_call: TRBV6-2/TRBV6-3; cdr3_aa: CASSSDRLGYSPLHF
d_call: -; j_call: TRBJ1-2; v_call: TRBV7-9; cdr3_aa: CASTSVGYEGYTF